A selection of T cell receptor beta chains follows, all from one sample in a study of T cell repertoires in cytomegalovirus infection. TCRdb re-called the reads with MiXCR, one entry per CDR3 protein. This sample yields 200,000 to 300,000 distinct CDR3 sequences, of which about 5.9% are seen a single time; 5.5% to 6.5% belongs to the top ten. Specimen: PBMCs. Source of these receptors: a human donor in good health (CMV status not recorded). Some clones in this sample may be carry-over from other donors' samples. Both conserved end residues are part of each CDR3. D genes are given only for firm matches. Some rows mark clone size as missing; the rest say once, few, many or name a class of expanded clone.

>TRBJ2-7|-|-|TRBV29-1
CSVEVGQKSYEQYF
TGCAGCGTTGAAGTTGGACAGAAGTCCTACGAGCAGTACTTC
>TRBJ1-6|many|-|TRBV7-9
CASSLILPRNNSPLHF
TGTGCCAGCAGCTTAATACTGCCCCGTAATAATTCACCCCTCCACTTT
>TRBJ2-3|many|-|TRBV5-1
CASSPGDGLTDTQYF
TGCGCCAGCAGCCCGGGGGACGGACTTACAGATACGCAGTATTTT
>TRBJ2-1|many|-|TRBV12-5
CATESYNEQFF
TGTGCTACCGAGTCCTACAATGAGCAGTTCTTC
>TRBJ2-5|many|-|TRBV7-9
CASSPPQGRETQYF
TGTGCCAGCAGCCCACCGCAGGGGCGCGAGACCCAGTACTTC
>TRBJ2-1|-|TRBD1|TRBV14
CASSLLNDRVASNEQFF
TGTGCCAGCAGCCTTCTCAACGACAGGGTGGCGAGTAATGAGCAGTTCTTC
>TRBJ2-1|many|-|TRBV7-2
CASSPQGTGDNEQFF
TGTGCCAGCAGCCCCCAAGGGACCGGAGACAATGAGCAGTTCTTC
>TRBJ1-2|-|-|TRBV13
CASSLNREVGLNYGYTF
TGTGCCAGCAGCTTGAACAGGGAGGTTGGCCTAAACTATGGCTACACCTTC
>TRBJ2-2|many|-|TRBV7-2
CASSQGTVNTGELFF
TGTGCCAGCAGCCAGGGGACGGTAAACACCGGGGAGCTGTTTTTT
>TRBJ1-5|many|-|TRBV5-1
CASSLGELGQPQHF
TGCGCCAGCAGCTTGGGTGAACTCGGTCAGCCCCAGCATTTT
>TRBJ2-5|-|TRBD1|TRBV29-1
CSVRQGAVETQYF
TGCAGCGTTCGTCAGGGGGCGGTGGAGACCCAGTACTTC
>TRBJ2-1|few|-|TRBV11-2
CASSLFHEQFF
TGTGCCAGCAGCTTATTCCATGAGCAGTTCTTC
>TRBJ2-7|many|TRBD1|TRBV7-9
CASSSGQVGAEQYF
TGTGCCAGCAGCTCCGGACAGGTAGGAGCCGAGCAGTACTTC
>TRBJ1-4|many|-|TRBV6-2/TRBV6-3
CASSPRGWATNEKLFF
TGTGCCAGCAGTCCCAGGGGTTGGGCAACTAATGAAAAACTGTTTTTT
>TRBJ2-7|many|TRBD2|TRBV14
CASSQDLGRGGRGEQYF
TGTGCCAGCAGCCAAGATCTTGGGCGGGGGGGCCGGGGCGAGCAGTACTTC
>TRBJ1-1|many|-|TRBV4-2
CASSQAGTEAFF
TGTGCCAGCAGCCAAGCGGGGACAGAAGCTTTCTTT
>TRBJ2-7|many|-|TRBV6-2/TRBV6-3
CASRQDNGQREQYF
TGTGCCAGCAGACAAGACAACGGACAGCGCGAGCAGTACTTC
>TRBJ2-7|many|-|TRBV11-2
CASSLAYSSYEQYF
TGTGCCAGCAGCTTAGCCTACAGCTCCTACGAGCAGTACTTC
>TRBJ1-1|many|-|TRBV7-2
CASSLGRGNTEAFF
TGTGCCAGCAGCTTAGGACGGGGGAACACTGAAGCTTTCTTT
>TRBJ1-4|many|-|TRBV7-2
CASSLVAHEKLFF
TGTGCCAGCAGCTTAGTCGCTCATGAAAAACTGTTTTTT
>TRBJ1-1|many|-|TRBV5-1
CASSSAGFSSTEAFF
TGCGCCAGCAGCTCGGCGGGGTTCTCGAGCACTGAAGCTTTCTTT
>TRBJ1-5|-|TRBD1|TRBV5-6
CASSAKGTGGIQHF
TGTGCCAGCAGCGCAAAAGGGACAGGGGGGATCCAGCATTTT
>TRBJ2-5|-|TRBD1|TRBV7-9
CASSLSDRGETQYF
TGTGCCAGCAGCTTATCGGACAGGGGGGAGACCCAGTACTTC
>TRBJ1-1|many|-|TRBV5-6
CASSLVRYRENTEAFF
TGTGCCAGCAGCTTGGTTAGGTACAGGGAGAACACTGAAGCTTTCTTT
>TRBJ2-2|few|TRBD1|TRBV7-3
CASSPPGQGSTGELFF
TGTGCCAGCAGCCCCCCGGGACAGGGGTCGACCGGGGAGCTGTTTTTT
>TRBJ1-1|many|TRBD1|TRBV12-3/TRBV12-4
CASPGQGAPDTEAFF
TGTGCCTCCCCGGGACAGGGGGCGCCCGACACTGAAGCTTTCTTT
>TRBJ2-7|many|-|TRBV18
CASSPLPYEQYF
TGTGCCAGCTCACCACTCCCCTACGAGCAGTACTTC
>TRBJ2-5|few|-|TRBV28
CASSLLGGDQETQYF
TGTGCCAGCAGTTTGCTCGGGGGAGACCAAGAGACCCAGTACTTC
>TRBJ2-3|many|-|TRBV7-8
CASSLETADTQYF
TGTGCCAGCAGCTTAGAAACGGCAGATACGCAGTATTTT
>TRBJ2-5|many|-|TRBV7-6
CASSFSGKQETQYF
TGTGCCAGCAGCTTCAGTGGGAAGCAAGAGACCCAGTACTTC
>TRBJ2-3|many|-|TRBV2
CASSSGAVPSTDTQYF
TGTGCCAGCAGTTCGGGGGCAGTCCCTAGCACAGATACGCAGTATTTT
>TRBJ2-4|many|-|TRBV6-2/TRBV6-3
CASSYPSSSRAPSSRIQYF
TGTGCCAGCAGTTACCCCTCTTCATCTCGGGCCCCCTCGAGCCGCATTCAGTACTTC
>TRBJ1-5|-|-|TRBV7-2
CANSPRRAYSNQPQHF
TGTGCCAACAGCCCGCGACGAGCTTATAGCAATCAGCCCCAGCATTTT
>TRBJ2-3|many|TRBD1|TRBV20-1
CSASIGGAVVDTQYF
TGCAGTGCTAGTATAGGGGGCGCAGTGGTAGATACGCAGTATTTT